This entry lists 18 T cell receptor beta chains sequenced from one sample in a study of T cells in Graves' hyperthyroidism and ophthalmopathy. The TCR beta CDR3 regions underwent amplification using RNA transcripts as the source. The primer set for the first-round RT-PCR of the TCR CDR3 was HTBI. In TCRdb, the multiplex PCR reads were re-called with MiXCR into one record per CDR3 protein. The repertoire holds approximately 600,000 distinct CDR3 sequences, around 14% seen once, with roughly 6.2% in the top ten. Sequencing input: blood. These receptors came from a woman in her thirties with Graves' hyperthyroidism that later progressed to Graves' ophthalmopathy.

This clonotype has at least ten counts. The CDR3 is CASSPRQDRDADTQYF. The CDR3 bases are TGTGCCAGCTCACCACGCCAGGACAGGGACGCAGATACGCAGTATTTT. The V and J genes are TRBV18 and TRBJ2-3; 8 bases fit TRBD1. This CDR3 region has 16 residues. Looked up from germline, CDR1 is KGHSH and CDR2 is LQKENI. Trimming at V came to 1 base and at J to 4 bases, leaving 7 bases not matched to a gene.

This clonotype was seen only a few times. The V gene is TRBV3-1, the J gene TRBJ2-7; D gene uncertain. The CDR3 extends over 14 amino acids. Germline assignment: CDR1 LGHDT and CDR2 YNNKEL (reference sequence). Trimming shortened V by 2 bases and J by 6 bases, and 14 bases separated the two germline ends. The CDR3 loop reads CASSQNRGRAEQYF. The CDR3 nucleotides read TGTGCCAGCAGCCAAAACAGAGGAAGGGCCGAGCAGTACTTC.

This clonotype occurred many times. The rearrangement links TRBV28 to TRBJ1-2; 11 nucleotides align to TRBD1. V dropped 5 bases and J dropped 8; count of bases not matched to a gene: 4. Looked up from germline, CDR1 is MDHEN and CDR2 is SYDVKM. This CDR3 contains 13 residues. The CDR3 protein is CASSLDRGLGYTF. As DNA, the CDR3 is TGTGCCAGCAGTCTGGACAGGGGGCTCGGCTACACCTTC.

Concerning this clonotype: A read error may be the cause here, since a much bigger clone is one base away. Here the CDR3 omits its conserved ending phenylalanine or tryptophan, so a read error is the likely source. The chain joins TRBV11-2 to TRBJ2-5; 8 bases are a match to TRBD2. Looked up from germline, CDR1 is SGHAT and CDR2 is FQNNGV. V gave up 3 bases and J gave up 1 base; unmatched junction bases: 7. The CDR3 length is 16 residues. CDR3 residues: CASSLEYSGTQETQYI. Written as DNA, the CDR3 is TGTGCCAGCAGCTTGGAATATAGCGGGACCCAAGAGACCCAGTACATC.

This chain links TRBV27 with TRBJ2-7, with D perhaps TRBD2 (6 bases). Per the germline V gene, CDR1 is MNHEY and CDR2 is SMNVEV (reference sequence). The CDR3 loop spans 14 amino acids. The V gene lost 6 bases and the J gene lost 6 bases, with 18 bases spanning the gap. CDR3 amino acids: CASRTAGLEGEQYF. CDR3 coding DNA: TGTGCCAGCAGGACAGCGGGTCTAGAAGGCGAGCAGTACTTC.

This clonotype was counted at least ten times. V is TRBV12-3 or TRBV12-4 and J is TRBJ1-2, with D uncertain. V lost 1 base and J lost 8, with 14 bases in between. There are 14 residues in the CDR3. In nucleotides, the CDR3 is TGTGCCAGCAGTTTAGTGGAAGGACCGTTCGGCTACACCTTC. Protein product: CASSLVEGPFGYTF.

This clonotype was seen repeatedly, ten times or more. The chain recombines TRBV20-1 with TRBJ1-2; 8 nucleotides line up with TRBD1. J lost 5 bases, V lost 3 bases, and 2 bases had no gene match. Germline CDR1 and CDR2: DFQATT and SNEGSKA (reference sequence). This CDR3 spans 12 amino acids. CDR3 amino acids: CSASRQGYGYTF. Here the CDR3 DNA reads TGCAGTGCTAGCCGACAGGGGTATGGCTACACCTTC.

This clonotype was counted a few times. V and J are TRBV19 and TRBJ1-5; D not resolved. The CDR3 covers 17 residues. Germline V gene sequence: CDR1 LNHDA, CDR2 SQIVND (reference sequence). Trimming left V 0 bases short and J 0 bases short, with 12 bases between. As DNA, the CDR3 is TGTGCCAGTAGTATAGATTTGGCGGCTACTAGCAATCAGCCCCAGCATTTT. Translation gives CASSIDLAATSNQPQHF.

The chain recombines TRBV27 with TRBJ1-3, with 7 bases fitting TRBD1. V trimming: 8 bases; J trimming: 0 bases; junction bases outside the gene matches: 4. The germline gives CDR1 MNHEY, CDR2 SMNVEV (reference sequence). The CDR3 has 14 amino acids. Here the CDR3 DNA reads TGTGCCAGCGGAGGGACAGCCTCTGGAAACACCATATATTTT. Translated, it gives CASGGTASGNTIYF.

This clonotype was seen many times. The V and J genes are TRBV29-1 and TRBJ1-4; D perhaps matches TRBD1 (6 bases). The V gene's germline CDR1 is SQVTM and CDR2 ANQGSEA. V was clipped by 2 bases and J by 5 bases, with 12 bases between them. The CDR3 has 14 amino acids. DNA of the CDR3: TGCAGCGTTGAAATAGTAGGGGGGAATGAAAAACTGTTTTTT. This gives the protein CSVEIVGGNEKLFF.

In this sample, this clonotype turned up many times. The chain links TRBV9 to TRBJ1-1; TRBD1 matches at 9 bases. The CDR3 loop spans 15 amino acids. From germline, CDR1 is SGDLS and CDR2 YYNGEE. The V gene end was trimmed by 3 bases and the J gene end by 1 base; junction bases not matched to a gene: 4. The DNA of the CDR3 is TGTGCCAGCAGCGGACTGGGACAGGGGAACACTGAAGCTTTCTTT. It specifies CASSGLGQGNTEAFF.

In its sample, this clonotype was seen many times. V usage is TRBV7-9 and J usage is TRBJ2-7, with D perhaps matching TRBD2 (6 bases). CDR1 is SEHNR, CDR2 FQNEAQ, per germline (reference sequence). There are 14 residues in the CDR3. The V and J ends lost 5 bases and 5 bases respectively, with 16 bases between them. CDR3 in amino acids: CASSPFGGDDEQYF. The CDR3 nucleotides read TGTGCCAGCAGCCCCTTTGGAGGGGACGACGAGCAGTACTTC.

J is TRBJ2-7 and V is TRBV27; D not certain. The CDR3 consists of 15 residues. Germline values: CDR1 MNHEY, CDR2 SMNVEV (reference sequence). Trimming removed 4 bases at V and 2 bases at J, with 15 bases between. In nucleotides, the CDR3 is TGTGCCAGCAGTTCCGTCCATACGAGCACCTACGAGCAGTACTTC. Translating it yields CASSSVHTSTYEQYF.

In its sample, this clonotype was seen a few times. The chain is built from TRBV7-6 and TRBJ2-7; the D gene is possibly TRBD2 (6 bases). CDR3 length: 15 residues. V was trimmed by 1 base and J by 2 bases, leaving 12 bases between them. Germline V gives CDR1 SGHVS, CDR2 FNYEAQ. The CDR3 region has the DNA TGTGCCAGCAGCTTAGAGAGGGACTCAACCTACGAGCAGTACTTC. It encodes CASSLERDSTYEQYF.

This clonotype was detected ten times or more. This chain joins TRBV3-1 and TRBJ2-7; the match to TRBD2 covers 7 bases. Per germline, CDR1 LGHDT and CDR2 YNNKEL (reference sequence). V shed 5 bases and J 6 bases; nucleotides not matched to a gene: 7. The CDR3 is 13 residues long. Here the CDR3 DNA reads TGTGCCAGCAGCGAGCGGGGCCTCGCCGAGCAGTACTTC. It yields the protein CASSERGLAEQYF.

Concerning this clonotype itself: This may be a read error, as it is one base from a much larger clone. V and J are TRBV7-2 and TRBJ2-7; D possibly corresponds to TRBD2 (6 bases). The germline V gene encodes CDR1 SGHTA and CDR2 FQGNSA. The CDR3 has 16 amino acids. This chain's CDR3 is CASGFDFSGLNYEQYF. CDR3 DNA: TGTGCCAGCGGCTTTGACTTTTCGGGACTTAACTACGAGCAGTACTTC.

This chain joins TRBV11-2 and TRBJ2-1, with 13 bases aligning to TRBD2. This CDR3 contains 17 residues. The germline CDR1 and CDR2 sequences are SGHAT and FQNNGV. The V segment lost 1 base and the J segment 6 bases; nucleotides outside the gene matches: 6. CDR3 loop: CASSLALLAGGPNEQFF. The DNA for the CDR3 is TGTGCCAGCAGCTTAGCCCTACTAGCGGGAGGGCCCAATGAGCAGTTCTTC. The full variable domain, in which reference TRBV11-2 and TRBJ2-1 provide the parts outside the CDR3, is EAGVAQSPRYKIIEKRQSVAFWCNPISGHATLYWYQQILGQGPKLLIQFQNNGVVDDSQLPKDRFSAERLKGVDSTLKIQPAKLEDSAVYLCASSLALLAGGPNEQFFGPGTRLTVL.

This clonotype was seen many times. J is TRBJ2-7 and V is TRBV30; D gene ambiguous. Germline V gene sequence: CDR1 GTSNPN, CDR2 SVGIG (reference sequence). CDR3 length equals 10 residues. V shed 5 bases and J shed 3 bases, with 5 bases lying between them. Written as DNA, the CDR3 is TGTGCCTGGGGGGTCTACGAGCAGTACTTC. This codes for CAWGVYEQYF.